Listed below are T cell receptor beta chains from one sample, sequenced in a study of spatial heterogeneity in lung cancer. TCRdb redid the calling of the 5' RACE reads with MiXCR, one entry per CDR3 protein. Altogether roughly 72,000 distinct CDR3 sequences are present, 8% to 9.5% being singletons, with the ten largest covering less than 2%. The specimen comprised PBMCs, sampled at follow-up. These receptor sequences come from a female donor with early-stage non-small cell lung cancer. The CDR3 runs from the conserved cysteine through the conserved F or W. Fields, in order: CDR3 DNA, CDR3 protein, D gene, V gene, clone size, CDR3 length, J gene. The D gene is left open where the match is weak. Some rows have no size entry. The others give once, few or many, or a class for an expanded clone.

cdr3_nt: TGCAGCGTTGTGGGAGACTACTTTAGGACAGATACGCAGTATTTT
cdr3_aa: CSVVGDYFRTDTQYF
d_call: NA
v_call: TRBV29-1
clone_size: many
cdr3_length: 15
j_call: TRBJ2-3

cdr3_nt: TGTGCCAGCAGCCGGACTAGCGGACACTACGAGCAGTACTTC
cdr3_aa: CASSRTSGHYEQYF
d_call: TRBD2
v_call: TRBV14
clone_size: many
cdr3_length: 14
j_call: TRBJ2-7

cdr3_nt: TGTGCCAGCAGGAATTCGCGCGGGAGTTATAGCGACGGGGAGCTGTTTTTT
cdr3_aa: CASRNSRGSYSDGELFF
d_call: TRBD2
v_call: TRBV6-1
clone_size: NA
cdr3_length: 17
j_call: TRBJ2-2

cdr3_nt: TGTGCCAGCAGCTTTTGGACAGGCCCGTACAATGAGCAGTTCTTC
cdr3_aa: CASSFWTGPYNEQFF
d_call: TRBD1
v_call: TRBV11-2
clone_size: NA
cdr3_length: 15
j_call: TRBJ2-1

cdr3_nt: TGCAGCGTTGCGGGCCGGACAGGGATGATCGGGGAGCTGTTTTTT
cdr3_aa: CSVAGRTGMIGELFF
d_call: TRBD1
v_call: TRBV29-1
clone_size: many
cdr3_length: 15
j_call: TRBJ2-2

cdr3_nt: TGTGCCAGCATACCCACAGGGAATGATGGCGAGCAGTACTTC
cdr3_aa: CASIPTGNDGEQYF
d_call: NA
v_call: TRBV12-3/TRBV12-4
clone_size: NA
cdr3_length: 14
j_call: TRBJ2-7

cdr3_nt: TGTGCCAGCAGTTCTACAGGGTACGGCACCGGGGAGCTGTTTTTT
cdr3_aa: CASSSTGYGTGELFF
d_call: NA
v_call: TRBV28
clone_size: few
cdr3_length: 15
j_call: TRBJ2-2

cdr3_nt: TGCGCCAGCAGGACAGGGGAAGATACGCAGTATTTT
cdr3_aa: CASRTGEDTQYF
d_call: TRBD1
v_call: TRBV5-1
clone_size: few
cdr3_length: 12
j_call: TRBJ2-3

cdr3_nt: TGTGCCAGCAGCTTATATGAGGAACCTGGACAGGCGTTACAACTAGTCCCCTACAATGAGCAGTTCTTC
cdr3_aa: CASSLYEEPGQALQLVPYNEQFF
d_call: TRBD1
v_call: TRBV7-9
clone_size: many
cdr3_length: 23
j_call: TRBJ2-1

cdr3_nt: TGTGCCAGCAGTCGAAAAACGAGCTCCTACAATGAGCAGTTCTTC
cdr3_aa: CASSRKTSSYNEQFF
d_call: NA
v_call: TRBV6-6
clone_size: many
cdr3_length: 15
j_call: TRBJ2-1

cdr3_nt: TGTGCCAGCAGCGCCACAGGGACCCCTAGCACTGGGGCCAACGTCCTGACTTTC
cdr3_aa: CASSATGTPSTGANVLTF
d_call: NA
v_call: TRBV9
clone_size: many
cdr3_length: 18
j_call: TRBJ2-6

cdr3_nt: TGTGCCAGCAGTCGACAGGGGGGCGGGGACACAGATACGCAGTATTTT
cdr3_aa: CASSRQGGGDTDTQYF
d_call: TRBD1
v_call: TRBV6-5
clone_size: NA
cdr3_length: 16
j_call: TRBJ2-3

cdr3_nt: TGTGCCAGCACCACTTCGGGGACTAGCGGAAAATACGAGCAGTACTTC
cdr3_aa: CASTTSGTSGKYEQYF
d_call: TRBD2
v_call: TRBV6-6
clone_size: NA
cdr3_length: 16
j_call: TRBJ2-7

cdr3_nt: TGTGCCAGCAGCTTAGATTGGGGACTAGGATACTCCTACGAGCAGTACTTC
cdr3_aa: CASSLDWGLGYSYEQYF
d_call: TRBD2
v_call: TRBV11-2
clone_size: few
cdr3_length: 17
j_call: TRBJ2-7

cdr3_nt: TGTGCCAGCAGCACCGATGGGGCCAACGTCCTGACTTTC
cdr3_aa: CASSTDGANVLTF
d_call: NA
v_call: TRBV11-2
clone_size: many
cdr3_length: 13
j_call: TRBJ2-6

cdr3_nt: TGTGCCAGCAGCGCCAGCAGCGACAGGCAAGAGACCCAGTACTTC
cdr3_aa: CASSASSDRQETQYF
d_call: NA
v_call: TRBV7-3
clone_size: NA
cdr3_length: 15
j_call: TRBJ2-5

cdr3_nt: TGCAGTGCTAGAAGTCTACAGGGAGCAGATACGCAGTATTTT
cdr3_aa: CSARSLQGADTQYF
d_call: NA
v_call: TRBV20-1
clone_size: NA
cdr3_length: 14
j_call: TRBJ2-3

cdr3_nt: TGTGCCAGTAGTATTCGAGTCGGAGGGAGGAACACTGAAGCTTTCTTT
cdr3_aa: CASSIRVGGRNTEAFF
d_call: NA
v_call: TRBV19
clone_size: many
cdr3_length: 16
j_call: TRBJ1-1

cdr3_nt: TGTGCCATTGAGGGACTAGCGAAGAAGGGTTCCTACAATGAGCAGTTCTTC
cdr3_aa: CAIEGLAKKGSYNEQFF
d_call: TRBD2
v_call: TRBV7-9
clone_size: many
cdr3_length: 17
j_call: TRBJ2-1

cdr3_nt: TGTGCCAGCACTTTAGGGATAGGGAGTATTGAGCAGTTCTTC
cdr3_aa: CASTLGIGSIEQFF
d_call: NA
v_call: TRBV12-3/TRBV12-4
clone_size: many
cdr3_length: 14
j_call: TRBJ2-1

cdr3_nt: TGTGCCAGCATAAGGGAGAGCTCCTATAATTCACCCCTCCACTTT
cdr3_aa: CASIRESSYNSPLHF
d_call: NA
v_call: TRBV2
clone_size: many
cdr3_length: 15
j_call: TRBJ1-6

cdr3_nt: TGTGCCACCAGCAGGCGACTAGCGGGAAGGCTTGAGCAGTTCTTC
cdr3_aa: CATSRRLAGRLEQFF
d_call: TRBD2
v_call: TRBV15
clone_size: NA
cdr3_length: 15
j_call: TRBJ2-1

cdr3_nt: TGTGCCAGCAGCCAAGTTATCGGTGTCAGCGTAGGGAATGAGCAGTTCTTC
cdr3_aa: CASSQVIGVSVGNEQFF
d_call: NA
v_call: TRBV4-2
clone_size: NA
cdr3_length: 17
j_call: TRBJ2-1

cdr3_nt: TGCGCCAGCAGCTTGGCTCTGGGGAACACTGAAGCTTTCTTT
cdr3_aa: CASSLALGNTEAFF
d_call: NA
v_call: TRBV5-1
clone_size: NA
cdr3_length: 14
j_call: TRBJ1-1

cdr3_nt: TGCGCCAGCAGCCCCCCCTGGGTGGGGGAGCAGTACTTC
cdr3_aa: CASSPPWVGEQYF
d_call: NA
v_call: TRBV5-1
clone_size: medium-sized
cdr3_length: 13
j_call: TRBJ2-7

cdr3_nt: TGCGCCAGCAGCTTCCGAGAGTGGGGTTCGGCCGGGGAGCTGTTTTTT
cdr3_aa: CASSFREWGSAGELFF
d_call: NA
v_call: TRBV5-1
clone_size: many
cdr3_length: 16
j_call: TRBJ2-2

cdr3_nt: TGTGCCAGCAGTTACGGCAGGGCCACTGAAGCTTTCTTT
cdr3_aa: CASSYGRATEAFF
d_call: NA
v_call: TRBV6-5
clone_size: many
cdr3_length: 13
j_call: TRBJ1-1

cdr3_nt: TGTGCCAGCAGTGAAGGGATCCACAATGAGCAGTTCTTC
cdr3_aa: CASSEGIHNEQFF
d_call: NA
v_call: TRBV2
clone_size: many
cdr3_length: 13
j_call: TRBJ2-1

cdr3_nt: TGTGCCAGCAGCTCCGAGTCTGCAGGGCGGGAGACCCAGTACTTC
cdr3_aa: CASSSESAGRETQYF
d_call: NA
v_call: TRBV7-2
clone_size: NA
cdr3_length: 15
j_call: TRBJ2-5

cdr3_nt: TGTGCCAGCAGTACCCGGGACCAGCCCCAGCATTTT
cdr3_aa: CASSTRDQPQHF
d_call: NA
v_call: TRBV6-6
clone_size: NA
cdr3_length: 12
j_call: TRBJ1-5

cdr3_nt: TGCGCCAGCAGACCCGGGACTAGCGTAACTTCCTACGAGCAGTACTTC
cdr3_aa: CASRPGTSVTSYEQYF
d_call: TRBD2
v_call: TRBV5-1
clone_size: NA
cdr3_length: 16
j_call: TRBJ2-7

cdr3_nt: TGCGCCAGCAGCCAAGAGGCAAGCGGACGGGGACCCACCGGGGAGCTGTTTTTT
cdr3_aa: CASSQEASGRGPTGELFF
d_call: NA
v_call: TRBV4-1
clone_size: many
cdr3_length: 18
j_call: TRBJ2-2

cdr3_nt: TGTGCCAGCAGCTTAGGGGGGGCAATTACTGAAGCTTTCTTT
cdr3_aa: CASSLGGAITEAFF
d_call: NA
v_call: TRBV11-3
clone_size: NA
cdr3_length: 14
j_call: TRBJ1-1

cdr3_nt: TGTGCCAGCAGCCACCCAGCAGATACGCAGTATTTT
cdr3_aa: CASSHPADTQYF
d_call: NA
v_call: TRBV7-3
clone_size: few
cdr3_length: 12
j_call: TRBJ2-3

cdr3_nt: TGTGCCATAGGGGACGGGGCGAACACCGGGGAGCTGTTTTTT
cdr3_aa: CAIGDGANTGELFF
d_call: NA
v_call: TRBV10-3
clone_size: many
cdr3_length: 14
j_call: TRBJ2-2

cdr3_nt: TGTGCCAGCAGCCAAGTAAGGACCGAGCAGTTCTTC
cdr3_aa: CASSQVRTEQFF
d_call: NA
v_call: TRBV14
clone_size: NA
cdr3_length: 12
j_call: TRBJ2-1

cdr3_nt: TGTGCCAGTAGTGTTACAGGGGTGGGTAGCAATCAGCCCCAGCATTTT
cdr3_aa: CASSVTGVGSNQPQHF
d_call: TRBD1
v_call: TRBV19
clone_size: NA
cdr3_length: 16
j_call: TRBJ1-5

cdr3_nt: TGTGCCAGCAGCCAGGGGGGAGTCACCTACGAGCAGTACTTC
cdr3_aa: CASSQGGVTYEQYF
d_call: NA
v_call: TRBV3-1
clone_size: many
cdr3_length: 14
j_call: TRBJ2-7

cdr3_nt: TGTGCCAGCAGGCTTCAGTATCCCTACAATGAGCAGTTCTTC
cdr3_aa: CASRLQYPYNEQFF
d_call: NA
v_call: TRBV28
clone_size: many
cdr3_length: 14
j_call: TRBJ2-1

cdr3_nt: TGTGCCAGCAAAACCGGGACAGGGTTTCAGCCCCAGCATTTT
cdr3_aa: CASKTGTGFQPQHF
d_call: TRBD1
v_call: TRBV2
clone_size: NA
cdr3_length: 14
j_call: TRBJ1-5

cdr3_nt: TGTGCCAGCAGTTTACCACTTGGACAGGGGAATTCACCCCTCCACTTT
cdr3_aa: CASSLPLGQGNSPLHF
d_call: TRBD1
v_call: TRBV27
clone_size: many
cdr3_length: 16
j_call: TRBJ1-6

cdr3_nt: TGTGCCAGCAACAGGGCAGGGGGCTTTAATGAGCAGTTCTTC
cdr3_aa: CASNRAGGFNEQFF
d_call: TRBD1
v_call: TRBV2
clone_size: many
cdr3_length: 14
j_call: TRBJ2-1

cdr3_nt: TGTGCCAGCAGTTCCAGCGGCCCACGCGGGAGAATTGCCTATGAGCAGTTCTTC
cdr3_aa: CASSSSGPRGRIAYEQFF
d_call: TRBD2
v_call: TRBV27
clone_size: few
cdr3_length: 18
j_call: TRBJ2-1

cdr3_nt: TGTGCCAGCAGCCCAGGACAGGGAGGAAAACTGTTTTTT
cdr3_aa: CASSPGQGGKLFF
d_call: TRBD1
v_call: TRBV7-2
clone_size: few
cdr3_length: 13
j_call: TRBJ1-4

cdr3_nt: TGCGCCAGCAGACTGACAGGGACGACTGAAGCTTTCTTT
cdr3_aa: CASRLTGTTEAFF
d_call: TRBD1
v_call: TRBV10-1
clone_size: many
cdr3_length: 13
j_call: TRBJ1-1

cdr3_nt: TGTGCCAGCAGACACGACCCAGACAGACAGTACTTC
cdr3_aa: CASRHDPDRQYF
d_call: NA
v_call: TRBV6-6
clone_size: few
cdr3_length: 12
j_call: TRBJ2-7

cdr3_nt: TGTGCCACCAGTGATTTACAGGAGAGCACAGATACGCAGTATTTT
cdr3_aa: CATSDLQESTDTQYF
d_call: NA
v_call: TRBV24-1
clone_size: many
cdr3_length: 15
j_call: TRBJ2-3

cdr3_nt: TGTGCCAGCAGTATGCCGACCCCCTTGTACTTC
cdr3_aa: CASSMPTPLYF
d_call: NA
v_call: TRBV27
clone_size: many
cdr3_length: 11
j_call: TRBJ2-7

cdr3_nt: TGTGCCAGCAGCAATGGGGCTGGTACGCAGTATTTT
cdr3_aa: CASSNGAGTQYF
d_call: NA
v_call: TRBV7-2
clone_size: NA
cdr3_length: 12
j_call: TRBJ2-3